The 10 T cell receptor beta chains below were found in one sample sequenced in a study of CD8+CD57+ T cells in acquired aplastic anemia. Patients selected for sequencing had displayed CD8+CD57+ cell expansion by flow cytometry. Researchers used genomic DNA as the template to profile TCR beta VDJ and CDR3. One entry per CDR3 protein, called by TCRdb with MiXCR from the reads. Of over 250,000 distinct CDR3 sequences in the sample, about three fifths were seen once. Sequenced material: sorted CD4+, CD8+, or CD8+CD57+ T cells (not recorded which) from PBMCs. Receptors were obtained from a human donor with aplastic anemia.

This clonotype was seen a handful of times. The chain recombines TRBV10-1 with TRBJ1-5; a weak D match, TRBD1 (5 bases). CDR3 length equals 16 residues. Germline CDR1 WNHNN, CDR2 SYGVQD (reference sequence). Trimming stripped 10 bases from V and 2 bases from J, with 21 bases between. CDR3 nucleotides: TGCGCCACCAGGGCGTGGAGGGTAGGGTGCAATCAGCCCCAGCATTTT. Protein product: CATRAWRVGCNQPQHF.

This clonotype showed up just once. The V and J genes are TRBV2 and TRBJ1-1; D unresolved. Trimming took 6 bases from V and 3 from J, leaving 11 bases between them. CDR3 length: 13 residues. Germline V gene sequence: CDR1 SNHLY, CDR2 FYNNEI. The CDR3 loop is CASREPGYTEAFF. The CDR3 DNA reads as TGTGCCAGCAGGGAACCGGGATACACTGAAGCTTTCTTT.

The genes are TRBV7-2 and TRBJ1-5; a possible D gene is TRBD1 (6 bases). There are 15 residues in the CDR3. Trimming left V 5 bases short and J 6 bases short, with 17 bases between. Per the germline V gene, CDR1 is SGHTA and CDR2 is FQGNSA. DNA of the CDR3: TGTGCCAGCAGCCCGGTGAGGGGGGATTTTCAGCCCCAGCATTTT. It specifies CASSPVRGDFQPQHF.

In this sample, this clonotype turned up once. This chain connects TRBV10-3 to TRBJ2-2; the match to TRBD2 covers 14 bases. J was trimmed by 0 bases and V by 10 bases; bases with no gene match: 1. This CDR3 region has 15 residues. The germline CDR1 and CDR2 sequences are ENHRY and SYGVKD. CDR3 loop: CATTSGGANTGELFF. In DNA form, the CDR3 reads TGTGCCACGACTAGCGGGGGGGCGAACACCGGGGAGCTGTTTTTT.

This clonotype was observed a few times. V and J are TRBV2 and TRBJ2-7, with TRBD2 matching over 8 bases. The CDR3 runs 13 residues. J lost 7 bases, V lost 8 bases, and 10 bases had no gene match. Germline V gene lookup returns CDR1 SNHLY and CDR2 FYNNEI. The CDR3 spells CASGAGALGEQYF. DNA for the CDR3: TGTGCCAGCGGAGCGGGAGCTCTCGGGGAGCAGTACTTC.

There are many counts of this clonotype. The rearrangement uses TRBV5-1 and TRBJ2-5, with TRBD2 matching 9 bases. The CDR3 sequence is 15 residues long. Per the germline V gene, CDR1 is SGHRS and CDR2 is YFSETQ. With 9 bases clipped from V and 2 bases from J, the junction kept 11 bases outside the gene matches. CDR3 sequence reads: CATRSMTSGQETQYF. The DNA for the CDR3 is TGCGCCACCCGATCAATGACTAGCGGACAAGAGACCCAGTACTTC. Supplemented by reference TRBV5-1 and TRBJ2-5, the full variable domain reads KAGVTQTPRYLIKTRGQQVTLSCSPISGHRSVSWYQQTPGQGLQFLFEYFSETQRNKGNFPGRFSGRQFSNSRSEMNVSTLELGDSALYLCATRSMTSGQETQYFGPGTRLLVL.

The chain carries TRBV5-1 and TRBJ2-3; D is undetermined. The CDR3 runs 15 residues. V shed 0 bases and J shed 4 bases, with 12 bases lying between them. Germline V lookup: CDR1 SGHRS, CDR2 YFSETQ. Here the CDR3 reads CASSLGSYGADTQYF. DNA of the CDR3: TGCGCCAGCAGCTTGGGGAGCTATGGGGCAGATACGCAGTATTTT. Drawing the rest from reference TRBV5-1 and TRBJ2-3, the complete variable domain is KAGVTQTPRYLIKTRGQQVTLSCSPISGHRSVSWYQQTPGQGLQFLFEYFSETQRNKGNFPGRFSGRQFSNSRSEMNVSTLELGDSALYLCASSLGSYGADTQYFGPGTRLTVL.

J is TRBJ2-5 and V is TRBV5-5; the D is unclear. The CDR3 sequence is 11 residues long. With 6 bases removed from V and 5 bases from J, the gap between germline ends came to 8 bases. Germline V CDR1 and CDR2: SGHKS, YYEKEE (reference sequence). The CDR3 nucleotides are TGTGCCAGCAACCTTGCGGAGACCCAGTACTTC. It yields the protein CASNLAETQYF.

This clonotype appeared a few times. This chain joins TRBV7-9 and TRBJ1-6; weak D call: TRBD1 (5 bases). CDR1 SEHNR and CDR2 FQNEAQ come from the germline V gene (reference sequence). The CDR3 has 14 amino acids. With 5 bases removed from V and 9 bases from J, the gap between germline ends came to 14 bases. Here the CDR3 reads CASSRWRGTSPLHF. DNA of the CDR3: TGTGCCAGCAGCCGTTGGAGAGGGACTTCACCCCTCCACTTT.

This clonotype was counted between two and nine times. The CDR3 coding sequence is TGTGCCAGCAGACAGGGTTCGTTAGACATTCAGTACTTC. This translates into CASRQGSLDIQYF. This chain links TRBV25-1 with TRBJ2-4, with D perhaps TRBD1 (6 bases). V lost 6 bases and J 8 bases, leaving 14 bases between the germline ends. Per germline, CDR1 MGHDK and CDR2 SYGVNS. The CDR3 length is 13 residues.